These 21 T cell receptor beta chains originate from one sample sequenced in a study of OX40 agonist ivuxolimab in advanced cancers. Produced via immunoSEQ multiplex PCR; TCRdb's table is partial and in-frame only. Of roughly 48,000 clones listed, roughly four fifths are singletons. The specimen comprised CD4+ or CD8+ T cells sorted from blood, sampled in a trial of the OX40 agonist ivuxolimab. These TCRs come from an adult with an advanced solid tumor such as melanoma, head and neck, liver or kidney cancer.

This clone has only one observation. The V gene is TRBV15, the J gene TRBJ1-5; D is possibly TRBD1 (5 bases). Deletions cut 0 bases from V and 6 bases from J, with 6 bases between. The CDR3 is made up of 13 amino acids. Per the germline V gene, CDR1 is LNHNV and CDR2 is YYDKDF (reference sequence). CDR3 amino acids: CATSRDRGQPQHF. The CDR3 nucleotides are TGTGCCACCAGCAGAGATAGGGGTCAGCCCCAGCATTTT. The full variable domain, with the rest looked up from reference TRBV15 and TRBJ1-5, is DAMVIQNPRYQVTQFGKPVTLSCSQTLNHNVMYWYQQKSSQAPKLLFHYYDKDFNNEADTPDNFQSRRPNTSFCFLDIRSPGLGDTAMYLCATSRDRGQPQHFGDGTRLSIL.

The V gene is TRBV29-1, the J gene TRBJ2-3, with TRBD1 identical over 10 bases. V trimming: 8 bases; J trimming: 4 bases; junction bases outside the gene matches: 9. CDR3 size: 14 residues. Germline CDR1 SQVTM, CDR2 ANQGSEA. CDR3 DNA sequence: TGCAGCAATTCCGGGACAGGGGATCCAGATACGCAGTATTTT. It codes for CSNSGTGDPDTQYF.

This clone turned up a few times. The chain links TRBV11-1 to TRBJ2-7; 8 bases are a match to TRBD1. From germline, CDR1 is SGHAT and CDR2 FQDESV (reference sequence). With 3 bases clipped from V and 6 bases from J, the junction kept 7 bases outside the gene matches. This CDR3 is 14 amino acids long. DNA of the CDR3: TGTGCCAGCAGCTTGAGTAATACAGGGGGCGAGCAGTACTTC. Protein sequence: CASSLSNTGGEQYF.

V gene TRBV7-2 combines with J gene TRBJ1-1; D unresolved. The CDR3 length is 15 residues. Trimming took off 4 bases at V and 11 bases at J, with 23 bases between the two ends. Germline V gene lookup returns CDR1 SGHTA and CDR2 FQGNSA. CDR3 in amino acids: CASSSPGNRAKGAFF. The CDR3, as DNA: TGTGCCAGCAGCTCCCCGGGGAATCGCGCAAAAGGGGCTTTCTTT. Full variable domain (missing parts from reference TRBV7-2 and TRBJ1-1): GAGVSQSPSNKVTEKGKDVELRCDPISGHTALYWYRQSLGQGLEFLIYFQGNSAPDKSGLPSDRFSAERTGGSVSTLTIQRTQQEDSAVYLCASSSPGNRAKGAFFGQGTRLTVV.

This CDR3 reads CASSSGHTAGTEAFF. CDR3 coding DNA: TGTGCCAGTAGTTCCGGCCATACGGCGGGCACTGAAGCTTTCTTT. The chain combines TRBV19 with TRBJ1-1; D is unclear. The CDR3 has 15 residues. The germline V gene encodes CDR1 LNHDA and CDR2 SQIVND (reference sequence). V was shortened by 5 bases and J by 4 bases, with 17 bases between the two germline ends. Full variable domain (rest looked up from reference TRBV19 and TRBJ1-1): DGGITQSPKYLFRKEGQNVTLSCEQNLNHDAMYWYRQDPGQGLRLIYYSQIVNDFQKGDIAEGYSVSREKKESFPLTVTSAQKNPTAFYLCASSSGHTAGTEAFFGQGTRLTVV.

V usage is TRBV5-6 and J usage is TRBJ1-4, with D perhaps TRBD1 (5 bases). Trimming took 2 bases from V and 6 from J, leaving 14 bases between them. Germline CDR1 is SGHDT and CDR2 is YYEEEE. The CDR3 has 15 amino acids. The CDR3 DNA reads TGTGCCAGCAGCTTTAACCGGGCGGGGGATGAAAAACTGTTTTTT. It codes for CASSFNRAGDEKLFF.

The chain combines TRBV16 with TRBJ2-6; D remains ambiguous. V was cut by 4 bases and J by 4 bases, with 8 bases left in between. Looked up from germline, CDR1 is KGHSY and CDR2 is FQNENV. The CDR3 is 14 amino acids. Here the CDR3 reads CASSLGSGANVLTF. The CDR3 nucleotides read TGTGCCAGCAGCCTGGGCTCCGGGGCCAACGTCCTGACTTTC.

The chain is built from TRBV2 and TRBJ1-2; no clear D. The length of the CDR3 is 14 residues. Germline assignment: CDR1 SNHLY and CDR2 FYNNEI. Trimming removed 0 bases from V and 4 bases from J, with 9 bases in between. DNA for the CDR3: TGTGCCAGCAGTGAAGCCCGGGAACTCTATGGCTACACCTTC. Encoded protein: CASSEARELYGYTF.

The V and J genes are TRBV7-2 and TRBJ1-5; D gene unclear. Germline V gene lookup returns CDR1 SGHTA and CDR2 FQGNSA. V was shortened by 4 bases and J by 0 bases, with 10 bases between the two germline ends. This CDR3 has 15 residues. For the CDR3, the DNA is TGTGCCAGCAGCTCCCGACGGATTAGCAATCAGCCCCAGCATTTT. The encoded protein is CASSSRRISNQPQHF.

This clone has only one observation. The chain carries TRBV7-3 and TRBJ2-7; D perhaps matches TRBD1 (6 bases). The V end was cut by 5 bases, the J end by 0 bases, with 17 bases between. This CDR3 contains 16 residues. The germline CDR1 and CDR2 sequences are SGHTA and FQGTGA. In nucleotides, the CDR3 is TGTGCCAGCAGCCTCCGACAGGATCTAATCTCCTACGAGCAGTACTTC. It codes for CASSLRQDLISYEQYF. The entire variable domain, with the rest obtained from reference TRBV7-3 and TRBJ2-7, is as follows: GAGVSQTPSNKVTEKGKYVELRCDPISGHTALYWYRQSLGQGPEFLIYFQGTGAADDSGLPNDRFFAVRPEGSVSTLKIQRTERGDSAVYLCASSLRQDLISYEQYFGPGTRLTVT.

The chain combines TRBV6-5 with TRBJ2-7, with D possibly matching TRBD1 (6 bases). CDR3 length: 16 amino acids. Germline V gives CDR1 MNHEY, CDR2 SVGAGI. Trimming left V 0 bases short and J 7 bases short, with 19 bases between. The CDR3 sequence is CASSYSRGTSSREQYF. As DNA, the CDR3 is TGTGCCAGCAGTTACTCGAGGGGGACATCCTCTCGGGAGCAGTACTTC.

This clone was recorded a few times. The genes are TRBV4-1 and TRBJ1-5, with D perhaps matching TRBD1 (6 bases). Germline CDR1 MGHRA, CDR2 YSYEKL. CDR3 length: 15 residues. Deletions cut 0 bases from V and 1 base from J, with 7 bases between. The CDR3 nucleotides are TGCGCCAGCAGCCAAGACGGGACAAGCAATCAGCCCCAGCATTTT. Translating it yields CASSQDGTSNQPQHF.

CDR3 bases: TGTGCCAGCAGCCCCCCGGGGAAAGCGAACACCGGGGAGCTGTTTTTT. Protein sequence: CASSPPGKANTGELFF. The J gene is TRBJ2-2, the V gene TRBV5-7; possible D gene TRBD2, 5 bases. TRBV5-7 is classed as an ORF, of uncertain function. The V gene lost 4 bases and the J gene lost 0 bases, with 13 bases spanning the gap. CDR3 length: 16 amino acids.

The V and J genes are TRBV2 and TRBJ1-5, with 9 bases matching TRBD1. From germline, CDR1 is SNHLY and CDR2 FYNNEI. The V gene end was trimmed by 6 bases and the J gene end by 3 bases; junction bases not matched to a gene: 6. The CDR3 is made up of 15 amino acids. CDR3 amino acids: CASRVDRGDNQPQHF. The CDR3 DNA is TGTGCCAGCAGGGTGGACAGGGGAGACAATCAGCCCCAGCATTTT. Complete variable domain (other parts from reference TRBV2 and TRBJ1-5): EPEVTQTPSHQVTQMGQEVILRCVPISNHLYFYWYRQILGQKVEFLVSFYNNEISEKSEIFDDQFSVERPDGSNFTLKIRSTKLEDSAMYFCASRVDRGDNQPQHFGDGTRLSIL.

V gene TRBV10-3 combines with J gene TRBJ2-5, with 7 bases aligning to TRBD1. The CDR3 length is 14 residues. Per germline, CDR1 ENHRY and CDR2 SYGVKD. The junction had 4 bases not matched to a gene; V was cut back by 4 bases and J by 2 bases. The CDR3 region is CAISAMGQQETQYF. In DNA form, the CDR3 reads TGTGCCATCAGTGCCATGGGACAGCAAGAGACCCAGTACTTC.

This clone has only one observation. The chain combines TRBV10-1 with TRBJ1-1; D remains ambiguous. CDR3 length: 14 amino acids. The V gene's germline CDR1 is WNHNN and CDR2 SYGVQD (reference sequence). Trimming removed 3 bases at V and 9 bases at J, with 17 bases between. As DNA, the CDR3 is TGCGCCAGCAGTGAATCAAGAGGACTCAACCAAGCTTTCTTT. It yields the protein CASSESRGLNQAFF.

The CDR3 loop is CASSPLATHTGELFF. The CDR3 DNA follows: TGTGCCAGCTCACCATTAGCCACCCACACCGGGGAGCTGTTTTTT. This rearrangement joins TRBV18 to TRBJ2-2, with D uncertain. Germline V gives CDR1 KGHSH, CDR2 LQKENI. Trimming cost V 2 bases and J 3 bases, with 10 bases left between them. CDR3 length: 15 residues. The whole variable domain, remainder taken from reference TRBV18 and TRBJ2-2, is NAGVMQNPRHLVRRRGQEARLRCSPMKGHSHVYWYRQLPEEGLKFMVYLQKENIIDESGMPKERFSAEFPKEGPSILRIQQVVRGDSAAYFCASSPLATHTGELFFGEGSRLTVL.

This chain joins TRBV19 and TRBJ1-2; D not certain. Germline V lookup: CDR1 LNHDA, CDR2 SQIVND (reference sequence). The V gene lost 6 bases and the J gene lost 0 bases, with 11 bases spanning the gap. The CDR3 loop spans 14 amino acids. The CDR3 is CASRNPGTNYGYTF. The CDR3 nucleotides are TGTGCCAGTAGGAATCCGGGGACTAACTATGGCTACACCTTC.

In its sample, this clone was seen a few times. CDR3 nucleotide sequence: TGTGCCAGCAGCCAAGTCCGGTCAAACACTGAAGCTTTCTTT. Translated: CASSQVRSNTEAFF. The V call is TRBV14, the J call TRBJ1-1; D uncertain. CDR1 SGHDN and CDR2 FVKESK come from the germline V gene. V lost 1 base and J lost 2, with 8 bases in between. The CDR3 is 14 residues long.

The rearrangement joins TRBV19 to TRBJ2-3, with D maybe TRBD1 (6 bases). The CDR3 spans 16 residues. Germline V CDR1 and CDR2: LNHDA, SQIVND (reference sequence). V gave up 7 bases and J gave up 2 bases, with 19 bases separating them. CDR3 nucleotide sequence: TGTGCCAGTAATCGTGGGACACTACTAATCACAGATACGCAGTATTTT. Translated: CASNRGTLLITDTQYF.

V and J are TRBV28 and TRBJ2-7; 7 nucleotides align to TRBD1. Trimming cost V 6 bases and J 3 bases; bases outside gene matches: 2. CDR1 is MDHEN, CDR2 SYDVKM, per germline. CDR3 length equals 12 residues. The chain's CDR3 is CASRRTGYEQYF. In DNA, the CDR3 is TGTGCCAGCAGAAGGACAGGCTACGAGCAGTACTTC.